This T cell receptor beta chain stems from a study of cytomegalovirus exposure and HLA in healthy donors. For the study at large: Genetic ancestry analysis placed 75% to 85% of the approximately 400 donors that were genotyped in the Caucasian-associated cluster.

CDR3 length equals 16 residues. The germline V gene encodes CDR1 SSHAT and CDR2 FNYEAQ (reference sequence). Broader study findings: Excluded: some indistinguishable V segments such as TRBV6-2 and TRBV6-3. In terms of immune exposure information, only CMV serostatus was available. A previous analysis found most TCR beta V segments productive roughly 87% or roughly 30% of the time.

This clone was counted once. The antigen remains undetermined. One end of the junction fails to match germline, which may point to a read error. The PCR contained 60 Vbeta and 13 Jbeta primers. Method: immunoSEQ multiplex PCR; TCRdb's copy keeps in-frame clones and lacks some. Of around 180,000 clones listed, approximately 71% are singletons. This sequence was found in a girl aged 10 to 17 in good health and CMV-seronegative. This chain links TRBV7-7 with TRBJ1-3, with D possibly TRBD1 on 5 matching bases. What was sequenced was PBMCs. For the CDR3, the DNA is TGTGCTAGCAGCCCTGAGACCGACAGTTTTGGAAACACCATATATTTT. Translated: CASSPETDSFGNTIYF.